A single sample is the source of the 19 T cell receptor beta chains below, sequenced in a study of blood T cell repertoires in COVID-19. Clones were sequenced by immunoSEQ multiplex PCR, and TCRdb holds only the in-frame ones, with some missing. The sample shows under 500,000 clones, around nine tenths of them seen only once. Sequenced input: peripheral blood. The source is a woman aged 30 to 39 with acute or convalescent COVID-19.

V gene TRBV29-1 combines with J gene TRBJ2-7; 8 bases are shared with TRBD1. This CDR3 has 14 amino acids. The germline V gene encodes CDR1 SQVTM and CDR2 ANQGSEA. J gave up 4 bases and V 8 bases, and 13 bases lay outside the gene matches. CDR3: CSPESRQGIYEQYF. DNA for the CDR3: TGCAGCCCAGAAAGCCGACAGGGGATTTACGAGCAGTACTTC.

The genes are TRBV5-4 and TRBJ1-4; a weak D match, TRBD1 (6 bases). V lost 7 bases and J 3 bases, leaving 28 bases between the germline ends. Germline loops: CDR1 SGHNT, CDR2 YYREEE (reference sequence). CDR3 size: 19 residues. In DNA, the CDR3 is TGTGCCAGCTCTGCTACCCCACCTGCCCTCAGGGGCGCTAATGAAAAACTGTTTTTT. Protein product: CASSATPPALRGANEKLFF.

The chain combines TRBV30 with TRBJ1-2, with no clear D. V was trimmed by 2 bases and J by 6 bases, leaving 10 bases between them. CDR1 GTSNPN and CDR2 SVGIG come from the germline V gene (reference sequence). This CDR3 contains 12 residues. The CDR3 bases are TGTGCCTGGAGTAGACACAGCAATGGCTACACCTTC. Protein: CAWSRHSNGYTF. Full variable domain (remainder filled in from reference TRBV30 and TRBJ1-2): SQTIHQWPATLVQPVGSPLSLECTVEGTSNPNLYWYRQAAGRGLQLLFYSVGIGQISSEVPQNLSASRPQDRQFILSSKKLLLSDSGFYLCAWSRHSNGYTFGSGTRLTVV.

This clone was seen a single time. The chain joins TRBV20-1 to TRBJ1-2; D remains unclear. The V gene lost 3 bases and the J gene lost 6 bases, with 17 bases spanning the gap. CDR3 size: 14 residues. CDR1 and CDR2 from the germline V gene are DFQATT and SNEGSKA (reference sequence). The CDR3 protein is CSASRGIPTNGYTF. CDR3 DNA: TGCAGTGCTAGTCGGGGTATCCCAACCAATGGCTACACCTTC.

CDR3 in amino acids: CASSPSRQGASEQFF. The CDR3 DNA sequence: TGTGCCAGCTCACCTTCCCGACAGGGGGCAAGTGAGCAGTTCTTC. The chain is built from TRBV18 and TRBJ2-1; 10 bases agree with TRBD1. The CDR3 loop spans 15 amino acids. Looked up from germline, CDR1 is KGHSH and CDR2 is LQKENI. The V gene end was trimmed by 3 bases and the J gene end by 9 bases; junction bases not matched to a gene: 8.

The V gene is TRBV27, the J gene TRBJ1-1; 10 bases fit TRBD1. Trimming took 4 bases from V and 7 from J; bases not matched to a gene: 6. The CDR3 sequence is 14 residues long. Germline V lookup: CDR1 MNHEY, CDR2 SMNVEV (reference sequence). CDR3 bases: TGTGCCAGCAGTTCGGACAGGGGGTTGGGTGAAGCTTTCTTT. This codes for CASSSDRGLGEAFF.

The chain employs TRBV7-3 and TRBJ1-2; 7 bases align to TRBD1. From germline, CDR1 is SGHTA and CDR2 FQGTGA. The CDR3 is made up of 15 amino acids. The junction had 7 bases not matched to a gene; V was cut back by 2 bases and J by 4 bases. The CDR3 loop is CASSLDRETIYGYTF. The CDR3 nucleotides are TGTGCCAGCAGCTTAGACAGGGAGACTATCTATGGCTACACCTTC.

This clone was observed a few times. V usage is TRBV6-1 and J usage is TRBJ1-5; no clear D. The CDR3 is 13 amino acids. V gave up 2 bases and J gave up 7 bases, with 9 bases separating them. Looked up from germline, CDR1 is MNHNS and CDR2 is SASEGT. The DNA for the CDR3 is TGTGCCAGCAGTGAATCGGAGGTACAGCCCCAGCATTTT. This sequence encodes CASSESEVQPQHF.

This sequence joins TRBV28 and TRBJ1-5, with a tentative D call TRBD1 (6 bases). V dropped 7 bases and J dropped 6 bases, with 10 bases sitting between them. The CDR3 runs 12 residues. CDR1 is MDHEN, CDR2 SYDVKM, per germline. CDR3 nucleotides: TGTGCCAGCACCAGGGGTAGTCAGCCCCAGCATTTT. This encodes CASTRGSQPQHF.

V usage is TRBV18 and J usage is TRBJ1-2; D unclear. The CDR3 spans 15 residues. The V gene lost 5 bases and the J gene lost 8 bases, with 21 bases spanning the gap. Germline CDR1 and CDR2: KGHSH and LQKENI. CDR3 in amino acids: CASSVRKEGSEGYTF. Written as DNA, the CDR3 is TGTGCCAGCTCAGTCCGAAAGGAGGGCTCGGAAGGCTACACCTTC. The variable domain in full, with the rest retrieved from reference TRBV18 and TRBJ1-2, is NAGVMQNPRHLVRRRGQEARLRCSPMKGHSHVYWYRQLPEEGLKFMVYLQKENIIDESGMPKERFSAEFPKEGPSILRIQQVVRGDSAAYFCASSVRKEGSEGYTFGSGTRLTVV.

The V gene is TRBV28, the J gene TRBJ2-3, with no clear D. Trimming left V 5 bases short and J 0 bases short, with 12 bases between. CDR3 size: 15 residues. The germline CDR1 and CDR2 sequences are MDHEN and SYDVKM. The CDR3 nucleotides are TGTGCCAGCAGTCAACAGAGACCTAGCACAGATACGCAGTATTTT. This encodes CASSQQRPSTDTQYF.

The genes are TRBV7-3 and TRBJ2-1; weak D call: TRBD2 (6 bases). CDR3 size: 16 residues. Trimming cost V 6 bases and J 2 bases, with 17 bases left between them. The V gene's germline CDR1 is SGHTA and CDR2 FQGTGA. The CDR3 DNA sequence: TGTGCCAGCAGTTTACGCGGGGAGGCCACCTACAATGAGCAGTTCTTC. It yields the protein CASSLRGEATYNEQFF.

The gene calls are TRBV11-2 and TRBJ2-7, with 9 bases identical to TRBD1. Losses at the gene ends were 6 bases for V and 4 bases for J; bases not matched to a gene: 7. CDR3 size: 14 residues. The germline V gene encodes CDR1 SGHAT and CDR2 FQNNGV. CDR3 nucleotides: TGTGCCAGCAGGGACAGGGGAACTCGGTACGAGCAGTACTTC. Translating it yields CASRDRGTRYEQYF.

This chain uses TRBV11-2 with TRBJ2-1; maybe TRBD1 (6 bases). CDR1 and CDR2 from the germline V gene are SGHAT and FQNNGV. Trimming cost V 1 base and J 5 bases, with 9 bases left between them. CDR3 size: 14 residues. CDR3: CASSLAGQNNEQFF. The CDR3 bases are TGTGCCAGCAGCTTAGCCGGACAGAACAATGAGCAGTTCTTC.

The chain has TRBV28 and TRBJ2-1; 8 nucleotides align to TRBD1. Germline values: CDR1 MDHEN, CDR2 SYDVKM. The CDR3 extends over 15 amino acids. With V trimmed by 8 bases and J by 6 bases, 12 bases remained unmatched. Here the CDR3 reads CASASKAGGRNEQFF. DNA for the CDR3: TGTGCCAGCGCCTCGAAGGCAGGGGGCCGCAATGAGCAGTTCTTC.

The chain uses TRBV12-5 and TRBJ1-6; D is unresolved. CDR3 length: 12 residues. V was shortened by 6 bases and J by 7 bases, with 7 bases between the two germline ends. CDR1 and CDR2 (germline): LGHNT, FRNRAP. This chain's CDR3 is CASGPQNSPLHF. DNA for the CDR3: TGTGCTAGTGGACCACAAAATTCACCCCTCCACTTT.

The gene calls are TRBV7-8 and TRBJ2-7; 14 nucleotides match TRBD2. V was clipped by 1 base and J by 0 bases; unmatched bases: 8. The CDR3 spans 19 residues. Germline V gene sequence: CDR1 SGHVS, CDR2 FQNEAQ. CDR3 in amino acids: CASSLGEGLAGAYSYEQYF. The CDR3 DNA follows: TGTGCCAGCAGCTTAGGCGAGGGACTAGCGGGGGCCTACTCCTACGAGCAGTACTTC.

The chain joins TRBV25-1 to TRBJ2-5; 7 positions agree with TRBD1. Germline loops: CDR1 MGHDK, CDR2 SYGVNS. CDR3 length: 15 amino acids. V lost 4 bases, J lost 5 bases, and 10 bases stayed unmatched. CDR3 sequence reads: CASSGNRGLGETQYF. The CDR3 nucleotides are TGTGCCAGCAGTGGTAACAGGGGTTTAGGTGAGACCCAGTACTTC.

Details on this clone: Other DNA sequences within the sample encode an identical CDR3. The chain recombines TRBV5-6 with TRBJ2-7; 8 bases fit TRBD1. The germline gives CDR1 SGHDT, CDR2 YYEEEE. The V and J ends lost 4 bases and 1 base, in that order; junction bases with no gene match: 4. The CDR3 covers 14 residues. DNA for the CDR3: TGTGCCAGCAGCCTCGGACAGGGTTCCTACGAGCAGTACTTC. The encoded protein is CASSLGQGSYEQYF.